This entry describes one T cell receptor beta chain. This specimen comes from a study of shared clonotypes between healthy human individuals. Unsorted PBMC DNA went through sequencing on ten immunoSEQ deep assay plates. Original processing notes: Sequence data from immunoSEQ were junction-only and lacked quality scores; consequently, filtering differed. The method was immunoSEQ multiplex PCR; TCRdb's version includes in-frame clones alone and lacks a portion of them. V and J calls and clone size are copied from that table; D and trimming were computed from the DNA. The sample lists fewer than 600,000 clones, 70% to 80% seen once, with over 10% in the top ten. The CDR3 has 18 residues. Germline V gives CDR1 MGHRA, CDR2 YSYEKL. V was trimmed by 1 base and J by 0 bases, leaving 16 bases between them.

The TCR sequence derives from a woman aged 40 to 55 in good health. Some clones in this sample may be carry-over from other donors' samples. The sequenced material came from PBMCs. The V call is TRBV4-1, the J call TRBJ1-3; D unresolved. The CDR3 region has the DNA TGCGCCAGCAGCCAAGGGATGTCGCGGAGAGTCTCTGGAAACACCATATATTTT. The encoded protein is CASSQGMSRRVSGNTIYF.